This TCR beta chain was documented in a study of blood T cells in healthy people across ages. General study findings and limits: When set beside aged donors, long-lived donors presented more naive CD4+ cells and higher diversity. Diversity of TCR beta per million T cells declined in a roughly linear way with age.

As regards this clonotype: The antigen is not known.

Each donor gave roughly 9.1 milliliters of peripheral blood. Using a J-beta primer mix together with a sample-barcoded 5' primer, a second PCR was run for roughly 7 to 11 cycles. In TCRdb, the 5' RACE reads were re-called with MiXCR into one record per CDR3 protein. Seen here are around 790,000 distinct CDR3 sequences, under 45% observed once, and the top ten hold approximately 19%. Germline CDR1 is MGHRA and CDR2 is YSYEKL. The CDR3 loop spans 17 amino acids. With 0 bases removed from V and 3 bases from J, the gap between germline ends came to 18 bases. The clonotype was recovered from a man in his 60s in good health. Sample: blood. This chain links TRBV4-1 with TRBJ2-7; D is unresolved. CDR3 loop: CASSQEGIGLVGYEQYF. The CDR3 region has the DNA TGCGCCAGCAGCCAAGAGGGAATCGGGCTAGTCGGCTACGAGCAGTACTTC.